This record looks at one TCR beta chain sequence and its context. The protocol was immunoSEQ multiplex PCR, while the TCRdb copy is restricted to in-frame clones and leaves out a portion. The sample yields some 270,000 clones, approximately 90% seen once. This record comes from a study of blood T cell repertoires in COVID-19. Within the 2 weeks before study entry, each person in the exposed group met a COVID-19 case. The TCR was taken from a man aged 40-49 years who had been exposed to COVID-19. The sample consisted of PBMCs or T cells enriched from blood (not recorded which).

For the CDR3, the DNA is TGTGCCAGCAGTCATACCGGGAGTAACTATGGCTACACCTTC. Its protein product is CASSHTGSNYGYTF. This chain uses TRBV28 with TRBJ1-2; the D is unclear. Trimming removed 5 bases at V and 1 base at J, with 11 bases between. The CDR3 has 14 residues. Germline assignment: CDR1 MDHEN and CDR2 SYDVKM.